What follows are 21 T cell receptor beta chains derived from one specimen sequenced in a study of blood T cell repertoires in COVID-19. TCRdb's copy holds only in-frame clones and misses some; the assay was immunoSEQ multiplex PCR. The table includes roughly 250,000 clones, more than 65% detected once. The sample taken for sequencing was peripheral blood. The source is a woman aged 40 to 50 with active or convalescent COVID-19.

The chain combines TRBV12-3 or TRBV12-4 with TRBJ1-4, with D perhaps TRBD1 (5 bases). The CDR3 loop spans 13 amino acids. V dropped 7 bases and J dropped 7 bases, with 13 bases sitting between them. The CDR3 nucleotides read TGTGCCAGCAAGGGCAGGGCTGCTGAAAAACTGTTTTTT. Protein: CASKGRAAEKLFF.

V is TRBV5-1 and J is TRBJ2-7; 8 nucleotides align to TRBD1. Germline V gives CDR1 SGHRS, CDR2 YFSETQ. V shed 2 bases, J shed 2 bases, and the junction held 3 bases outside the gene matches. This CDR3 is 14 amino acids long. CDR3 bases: TGCGCCAGCAGCTTTCGGACAGGGCCCTACGAGCAGTACTTC. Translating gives CASSFRTGPYEQYF.

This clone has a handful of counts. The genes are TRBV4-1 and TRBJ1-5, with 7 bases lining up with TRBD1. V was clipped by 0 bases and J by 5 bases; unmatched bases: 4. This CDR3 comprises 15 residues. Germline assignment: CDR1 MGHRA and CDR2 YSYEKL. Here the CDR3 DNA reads TGCGCCAGCAGCCAAGAGGCCAGGGGGGATCAGCCCCAGCATTTT. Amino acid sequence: CASSQEARGDQPQHF.

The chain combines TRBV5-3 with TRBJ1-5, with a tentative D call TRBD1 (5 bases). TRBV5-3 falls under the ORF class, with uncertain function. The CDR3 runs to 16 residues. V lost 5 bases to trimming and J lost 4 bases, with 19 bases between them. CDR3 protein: CARRLRSGEGNQPQHF. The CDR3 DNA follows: TGTGCCAGAAGGCTTAGGTCCGGGGAGGGGAATCAGCCCCAGCATTTT.

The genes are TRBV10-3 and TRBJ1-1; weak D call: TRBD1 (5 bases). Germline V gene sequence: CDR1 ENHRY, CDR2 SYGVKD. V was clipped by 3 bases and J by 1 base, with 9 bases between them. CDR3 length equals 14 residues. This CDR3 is CAISDRVSNTEAFF. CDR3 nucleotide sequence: TGTGCCATCAGTGACAGGGTATCGAACACTGAAGCTTTCTTT.

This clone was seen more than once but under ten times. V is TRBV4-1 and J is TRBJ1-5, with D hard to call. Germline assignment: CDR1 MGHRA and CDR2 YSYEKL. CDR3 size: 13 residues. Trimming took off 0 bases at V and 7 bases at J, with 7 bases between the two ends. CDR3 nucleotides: TGCGCCAGCAGCCAAGATCGGAGGCAGCCCCAGCATTTT. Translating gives CASSQDRRQPQHF.

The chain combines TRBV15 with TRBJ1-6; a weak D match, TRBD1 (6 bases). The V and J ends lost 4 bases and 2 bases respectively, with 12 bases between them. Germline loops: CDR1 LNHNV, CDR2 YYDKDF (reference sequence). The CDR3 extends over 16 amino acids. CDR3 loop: CATSKDRDTYNSPLHF. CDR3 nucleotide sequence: TGTGCCACCAGCAAAGACCGGGACACCTATAATTCACCCCTCCACTTT.

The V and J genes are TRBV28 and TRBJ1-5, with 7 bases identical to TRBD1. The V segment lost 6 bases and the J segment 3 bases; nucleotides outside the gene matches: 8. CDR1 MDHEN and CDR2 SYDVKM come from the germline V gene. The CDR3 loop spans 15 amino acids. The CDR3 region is CASRRTGSFNQPQHF. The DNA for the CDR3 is TGTGCCAGCAGAAGGACAGGTTCTTTCAATCAGCCCCAGCATTTT.

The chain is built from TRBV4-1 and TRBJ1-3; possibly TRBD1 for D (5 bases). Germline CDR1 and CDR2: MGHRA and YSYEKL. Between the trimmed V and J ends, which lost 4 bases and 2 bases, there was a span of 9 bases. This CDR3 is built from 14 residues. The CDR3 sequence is CASSRSGTGNTIYF. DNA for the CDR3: TGCGCCAGCAGCCGATCAGGGACTGGAAACACCATATATTTT.

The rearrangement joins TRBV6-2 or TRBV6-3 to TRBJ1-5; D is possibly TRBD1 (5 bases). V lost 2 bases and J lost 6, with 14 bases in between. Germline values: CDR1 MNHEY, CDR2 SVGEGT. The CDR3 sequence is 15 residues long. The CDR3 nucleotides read TGTGCCAGCAGTTACGAAGGGTTTAGGGGTCAGCCCCAGCATTTT. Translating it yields CASSYEGFRGQPQHF.

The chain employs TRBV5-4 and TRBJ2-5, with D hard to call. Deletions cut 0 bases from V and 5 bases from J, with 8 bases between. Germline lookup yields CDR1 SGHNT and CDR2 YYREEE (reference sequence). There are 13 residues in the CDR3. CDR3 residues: CASSLASWETQYF. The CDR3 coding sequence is TGTGCCAGCAGCTTGGCCAGTTGGGAGACCCAGTACTTC.

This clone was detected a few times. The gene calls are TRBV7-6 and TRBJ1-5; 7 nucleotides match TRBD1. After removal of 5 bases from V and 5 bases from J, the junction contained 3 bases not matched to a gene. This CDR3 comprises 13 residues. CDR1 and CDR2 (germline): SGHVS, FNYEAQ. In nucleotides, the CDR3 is TGTGCCAGCAGCGACAGGGAACATCAGCCCCAGCATTTT. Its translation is CASSDREHQPQHF.

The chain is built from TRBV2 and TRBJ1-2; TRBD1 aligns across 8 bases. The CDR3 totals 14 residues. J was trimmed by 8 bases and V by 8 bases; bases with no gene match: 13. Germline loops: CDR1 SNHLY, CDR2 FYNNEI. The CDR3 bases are TGTGCCAGCCGAGGAGACAGGGGATTTTCAGGCTACACCTTC. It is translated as CASRGDRGFSGYTF.

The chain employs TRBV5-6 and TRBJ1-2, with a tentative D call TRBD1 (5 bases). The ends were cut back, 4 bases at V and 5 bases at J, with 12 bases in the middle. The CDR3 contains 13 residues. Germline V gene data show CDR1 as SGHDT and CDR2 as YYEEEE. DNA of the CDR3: TGTGCCAGCAGCGGCCAAGCAGGGTATGGCTACACCTTC. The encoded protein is CASSGQAGYGYTF.

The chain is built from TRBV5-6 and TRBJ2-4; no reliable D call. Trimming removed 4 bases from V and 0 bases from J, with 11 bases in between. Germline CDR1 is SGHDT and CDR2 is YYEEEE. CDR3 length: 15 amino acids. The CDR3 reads CASSLFGVAKNIQYF. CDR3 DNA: TGTGCCAGCAGCCTCTTCGGAGTAGCCAAAAACATTCAGTACTTC.

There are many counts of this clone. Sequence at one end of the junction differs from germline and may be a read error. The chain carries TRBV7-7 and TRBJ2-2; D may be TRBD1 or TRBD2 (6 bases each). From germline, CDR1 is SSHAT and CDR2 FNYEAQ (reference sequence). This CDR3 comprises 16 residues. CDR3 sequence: CASSLGRTVNTGELFF. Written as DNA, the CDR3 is TGTGCTAGCAGCTTAGGGAGGACAGTGAACACCGGGGAGCTGTTTTTT.

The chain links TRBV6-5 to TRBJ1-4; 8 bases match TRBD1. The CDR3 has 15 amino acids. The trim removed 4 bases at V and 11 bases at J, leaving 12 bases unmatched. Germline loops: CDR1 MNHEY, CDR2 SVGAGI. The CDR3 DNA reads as TGTGCCAGCAGTTTGGGAGACAGGGGAAGCGAGAAACTGTTTTTT. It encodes CASSLGDRGSEKLFF.

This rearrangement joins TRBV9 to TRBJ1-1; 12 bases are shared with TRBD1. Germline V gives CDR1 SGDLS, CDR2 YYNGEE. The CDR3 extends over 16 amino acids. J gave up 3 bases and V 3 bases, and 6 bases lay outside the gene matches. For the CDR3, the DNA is TGTGCCAGCAGCGAGGGACAGGGGGCGACGGACACTGAAGCTTTCTTT. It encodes CASSEGQGATDTEAFF. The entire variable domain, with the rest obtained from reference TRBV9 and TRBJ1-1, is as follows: DSGVTQTPKHLITATGQRVTLRCSPRSGDLSVYWYQQSLDQGLQFLIQYYNGEERAKGNILERFSAQQFPDLHSELNLSSLELGDSALYFCASSEGQGATDTEAFFGQGTRLTVV.

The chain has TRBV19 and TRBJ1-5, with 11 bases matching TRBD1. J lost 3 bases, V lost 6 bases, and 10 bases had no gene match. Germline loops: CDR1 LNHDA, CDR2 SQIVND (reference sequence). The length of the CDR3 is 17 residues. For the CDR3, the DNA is TGTGCCAGTAGCGTATGGCCGGACAGGGGGCCCAATCAGCCCCAGCATTTT. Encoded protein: CASSVWPDRGPNQPQHF.

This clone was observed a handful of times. The chain's CDR3 is CASSPRDSLNEQYF. CDR3 DNA: TGCGCCAGCAGCCCCCGGGACTCGCTAAACGAGCAGTACTTC. The chain carries TRBV5-1 and TRBJ2-7, with D possibly being TRBD2 (6 bases). CDR1 and CDR2 from the germline V gene are SGHRS and YFSETQ. The CDR3 is 14 amino acids. Trimming took off 4 bases at V and 5 bases at J, with 16 bases between the two ends.

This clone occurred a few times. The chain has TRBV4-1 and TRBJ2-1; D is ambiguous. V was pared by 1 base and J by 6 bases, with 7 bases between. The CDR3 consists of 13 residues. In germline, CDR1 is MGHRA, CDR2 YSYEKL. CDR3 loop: CASSQARGNEQFF. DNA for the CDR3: TGCGCCAGCAGCCAAGCTCGCGGCAATGAGCAGTTCTTC.